This T cell receptor beta chain was identified during a study of T cell repertoires in cytomegalovirus infection. Study-wide background: The authors relied on CMV epitopes, both recently identified HLA-C-restricted and well-studied HLA-B-restricted.

Findings of the study overall: CMV-specific HLA-C-restricted TCR beta clonotypes dominated the ex vivo response.

The CDR3 sequence is 21 residues long. Germline V gene data show CDR1 as MDHEN and CDR2 as SYDVKM. TCRdb re-called the reads through MiXCR, storing one row per CDR3 protein. Of about a million distinct CDR3 sequences in the sample, around 29% are singletons; the top ten hold roughly 13%. Remarks on this clonotype: Its antigen is unknown. The germline gene is not matched at one end of the junction; a read error may be the cause.

Material: cultured CD8+ T cells from PBMCs, obtained from culture after CMV antigen stimulation. The sequence was obtained from a human donor in good health (CMV status not recorded). Some clones in this sample may be carry-over from other donors' samples. The chain is built from TRBV28 and TRBJ1-4; 7 bases agree with TRBD1. CDR3 sequence (DNA): TGTGTCAGCAGTCCAAACTTTCGGACAGGCTTATTAACGACCACGGATGAAAAACTGTTTTTT. Protein sequence: CVSSPNFRTGLLTTTDEKLFF.